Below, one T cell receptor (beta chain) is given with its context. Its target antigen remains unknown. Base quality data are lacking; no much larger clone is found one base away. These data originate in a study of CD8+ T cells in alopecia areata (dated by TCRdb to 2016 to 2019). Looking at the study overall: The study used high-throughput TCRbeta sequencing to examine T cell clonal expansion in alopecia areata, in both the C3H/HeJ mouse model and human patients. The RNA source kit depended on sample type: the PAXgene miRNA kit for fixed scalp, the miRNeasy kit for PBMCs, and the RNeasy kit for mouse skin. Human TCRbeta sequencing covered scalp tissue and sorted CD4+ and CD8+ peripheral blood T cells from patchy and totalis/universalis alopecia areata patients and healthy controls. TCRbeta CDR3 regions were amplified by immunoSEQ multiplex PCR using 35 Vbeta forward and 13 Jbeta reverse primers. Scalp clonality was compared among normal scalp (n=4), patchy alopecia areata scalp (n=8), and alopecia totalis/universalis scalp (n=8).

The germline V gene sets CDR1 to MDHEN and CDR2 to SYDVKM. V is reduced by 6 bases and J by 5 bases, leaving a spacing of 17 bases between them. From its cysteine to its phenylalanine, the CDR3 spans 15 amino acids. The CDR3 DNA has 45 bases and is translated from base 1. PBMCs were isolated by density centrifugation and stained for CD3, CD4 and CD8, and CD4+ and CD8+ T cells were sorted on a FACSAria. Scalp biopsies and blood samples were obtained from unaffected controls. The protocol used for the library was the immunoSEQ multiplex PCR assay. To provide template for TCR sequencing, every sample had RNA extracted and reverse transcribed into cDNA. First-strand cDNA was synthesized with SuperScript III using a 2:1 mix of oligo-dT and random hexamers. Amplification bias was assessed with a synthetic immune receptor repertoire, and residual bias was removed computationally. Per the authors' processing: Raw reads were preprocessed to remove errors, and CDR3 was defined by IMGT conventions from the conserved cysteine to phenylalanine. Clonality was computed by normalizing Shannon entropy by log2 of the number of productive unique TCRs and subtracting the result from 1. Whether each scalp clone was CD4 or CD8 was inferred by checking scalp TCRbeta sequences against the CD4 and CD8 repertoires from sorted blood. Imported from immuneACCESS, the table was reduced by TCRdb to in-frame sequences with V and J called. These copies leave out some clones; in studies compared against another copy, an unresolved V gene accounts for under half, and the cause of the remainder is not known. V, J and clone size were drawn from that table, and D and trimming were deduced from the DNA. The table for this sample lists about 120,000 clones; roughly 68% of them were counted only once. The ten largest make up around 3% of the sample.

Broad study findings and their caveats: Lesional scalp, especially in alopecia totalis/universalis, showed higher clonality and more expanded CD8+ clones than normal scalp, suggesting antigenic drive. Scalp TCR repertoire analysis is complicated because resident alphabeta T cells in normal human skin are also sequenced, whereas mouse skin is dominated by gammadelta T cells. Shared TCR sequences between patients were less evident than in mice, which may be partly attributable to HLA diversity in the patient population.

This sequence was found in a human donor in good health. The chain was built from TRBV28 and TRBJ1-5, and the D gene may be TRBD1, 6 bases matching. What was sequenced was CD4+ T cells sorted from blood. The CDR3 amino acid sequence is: CASSYPRGQYQPQHF. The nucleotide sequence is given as TGTGCCAGCAGCTATCCGAGAGGACAGTATCAGCCCCAGCATTTT.